These T cell receptor beta chains were read from a single sample in a study of early T cells in non-severe SARS-CoV-2 infection. TCRdb processed the 5' RACE reads anew with MiXCR; each CDR3 protein has one entry. This table has 53,000 or so distinct CDR3 sequences, about 7.4% appearing once. The sequenced sample was whole blood. These receptor sequences come from an adult who was a healthcare worker with PCR-confirmed SARS-CoV-2 infection or an uninfected control (not recorded which). Both conserved end residues are part of each CDR3. Each record gives: V gene, D gene, J gene, clone size, CDR3 DNA, CDR3 protein. A D gene is named only where the DNA matches it firmly. Rows may omit the clone size; those that give it use once, few, many or a size class.

v_gene: TRBV7-2
d_gene: TRBD1
j_gene: TRBJ1-2
abundance: few
CDR3nt: TGTGCCAGCAGCCCGACAGGGCTAAACTATGGCTACACCTTC
CDR3aa: CASSPTGLNYGYTF

v_gene: TRBV28
d_gene: .
j_gene: TRBJ2-7
abundance: medium-sized
CDR3nt: TGTGCCAGCAGTCCTACAGACTCCTACGAGCAGTACTTC
CDR3aa: CASSPTDSYEQYF

v_gene: TRBV3-1
d_gene: .
j_gene: TRBJ1-5
abundance: many
CDR3nt: TGTGCCAGCAGCCACAGAGGAAATCAGCCCCAGCATTTT
CDR3aa: CASSHRGNQPQHF

v_gene: TRBV7-9
d_gene: .
j_gene: TRBJ1-2
abundance: many
CDR3nt: TGTGCCAGCAGCATGGAGACCACTAACTATGGCTACACCTTC
CDR3aa: CASSMETTNYGYTF

v_gene: TRBV18
d_gene: .
j_gene: TRBJ1-2
abundance: .
CDR3nt: TGTGCCAGCTCACCACCATCGGGGAGAGTAAACTATGGCTACACCTTC
CDR3aa: CASSPPSGRVNYGYTF

v_gene: TRBV27
d_gene: .
j_gene: TRBJ2-1
abundance: many
CDR3nt: TGTGCCAGCAGTCCCGGCTCCTACAATGAGCAGTTCTTC
CDR3aa: CASSPGSYNEQFF

v_gene: TRBV28
d_gene: .
j_gene: TRBJ2-7
abundance: many
CDR3nt: TGTGCCAGCAGTTTAGGGCAGGGCGACGAGCAGTACTTC
CDR3aa: CASSLGQGDEQYF

v_gene: TRBV20-1
d_gene: TRBD2
j_gene: TRBJ2-7
abundance: .
CDR3nt: TGCAGTGCTAGGGGACTAGCGGGGGGTTACGAGCAGTACTTC
CDR3aa: CSARGLAGGYEQYF

v_gene: TRBV3-1
d_gene: .
j_gene: TRBJ2-5
abundance: many
CDR3nt: TGTGCCAGCAGCCTCGTACGGGGAGAGACCCAGTACTTC
CDR3aa: CASSLVRGETQYF

v_gene: TRBV6-5
d_gene: .
j_gene: TRBJ2-1
abundance: few
CDR3nt: TGTGCCAGCAGTTACTCGATAGGGATTGAGCAGTTCTTC
CDR3aa: CASSYSIGIEQFF

v_gene: TRBV4-1
d_gene: .
j_gene: TRBJ2-7
abundance: .
CDR3nt: TGCGCCAGCAGCCAAGGGGTACCCTACGAGCAGTACTTC
CDR3aa: CASSQGVPYEQYF

v_gene: TRBV7-2
d_gene: .
j_gene: TRBJ1-6
abundance: once
CDR3nt: TGTGCCAGCAGCGCACAGGGAACGGGCAATTCACCCCTCCACTTT
CDR3aa: CASSAQGTGNSPLHF

v_gene: TRBV7-3
d_gene: .
j_gene: TRBJ1-5
abundance: many
CDR3nt: TGTGCCAGCAGCTTTAGGCAGGGCAATCAGCCCCAGCATTTT
CDR3aa: CASSFRQGNQPQHF

v_gene: TRBV29-1
d_gene: .
j_gene: TRBJ2-2
abundance: few
CDR3nt: TGCAGCGTTGAAGAATGGGCTTGGGGGGTTACCGGGGAGCTGTTTTTT
CDR3aa: CSVEEWAWGVTGELFF

v_gene: TRBV28
d_gene: .
j_gene: TRBJ1-4
abundance: .
CDR3nt: TGTGCCAGCAGCTCTGTCCCGGGGGGTAATGAAAAACTGTTTTTT
CDR3aa: CASSSVPGGNEKLFF

v_gene: TRBV28
d_gene: TRBD1
j_gene: TRBJ2-1
abundance: many
CDR3nt: TGTGCCAGCAGTCGGGACAGGTTCTACAATGAGCAGTTCTTC
CDR3aa: CASSRDRFYNEQFF

v_gene: TRBV6-2/TRBV6-3
d_gene: .
j_gene: TRBJ2-3
abundance: many
CDR3nt: TGTGCCAGCAGTTACCGGAGGGACTCAGATACGCAGTATTTT
CDR3aa: CASSYRRDSDTQYF

v_gene: TRBV29-1
d_gene: .
j_gene: TRBJ1-3
abundance: many
CDR3nt: TGCAGCGTTCAGCAGGGTGGCGACACCATATATTTT
CDR3aa: CSVQQGGDTIYF

v_gene: TRBV29-1
d_gene: .
j_gene: TRBJ2-6
abundance: .
CDR3nt: TGCAGCGTTGAAGTTGGGCAGGGATGGTACTCTGGGGCCAACGTCCTGACTTTC
CDR3aa: CSVEVGQGWYSGANVLTF

v_gene: TRBV28
d_gene: .
j_gene: TRBJ1-5
abundance: many
CDR3nt: TGTGCCAGCAGTTTACGACCAGGGCCCAATCAGCCCCAGCATTTT
CDR3aa: CASSLRPGPNQPQHF

v_gene: TRBV28
d_gene: .
j_gene: TRBJ1-2
abundance: .
CDR3nt: TGTGCCAGCAGTTTATCAGTCGCGTATACTAACTATGGCTACACCTTC
CDR3aa: CASSLSVAYTNYGYTF

v_gene: TRBV30
d_gene: .
j_gene: TRBJ1-6
abundance: many
CDR3nt: TGTGCCTGGAGTGTACGCGGCAGCGGTTCACCCCTCCACTTT
CDR3aa: CAWSVRGSGSPLHF

v_gene: TRBV21-1
d_gene: .
j_gene: TRBJ1-5
abundance: few
CDR3nt: TGTGCCAACCACTGGACAGGGCGGAGCAATCAGCCCCAGCATTTT
CDR3aa: CANHWTGRSNQPQHF

v_gene: TRBV11-2
d_gene: .
j_gene: TRBJ2-7
abundance: many
CDR3nt: TGTGCCAGCAGAAAACGGGGCGAAGGTTACGAGCAGTACTTC
CDR3aa: CASRKRGEGYEQYF

v_gene: TRBV7-8
d_gene: TRBD1
j_gene: TRBJ1-1
abundance: many
CDR3nt: TGTGCCAGCAGCTTAGAACAGGGGAGCACTGAAGCTTTCTTT
CDR3aa: CASSLEQGSTEAFF

v_gene: TRBV10-2
d_gene: .
j_gene: TRBJ2-1
abundance: many
CDR3nt: TGCGCCAGCGGAACTACTTACAATGAGCAGTTCTTC
CDR3aa: CASGTTYNEQFF

v_gene: TRBV7-9
d_gene: .
j_gene: TRBJ2-1
abundance: .
CDR3nt: TGTGCCAGCAGCTTAGTTGACAATGAGCAGTTCTTC
CDR3aa: CASSLVDNEQFF

v_gene: TRBV20-1
d_gene: .
j_gene: TRBJ1-1
abundance: many
CDR3nt: TGCAGTGCTTCGGACTGGAGGGCTTTCTTT
CDR3aa: CSASDWRAFF

v_gene: TRBV29-1
d_gene: .
j_gene: TRBJ2-3
abundance: few
CDR3nt: TGCAGCGTTGAGAGGGATATCACAGATACGCAGTATTTT
CDR3aa: CSVERDITDTQYF

v_gene: TRBV11-2
d_gene: TRBD2
j_gene: TRBJ2-2
abundance: .
CDR3nt: TGTGCCAGCAGCCGGGAGGGTTACACCGGGGAGCTGTTTTTT
CDR3aa: CASSREGYTGELFF

v_gene: TRBV2
d_gene: .
j_gene: TRBJ2-3
abundance: many
CDR3nt: TGTGCCACCAAGACAGATACGCAGTATTTT
CDR3aa: CATKTDTQYF

v_gene: TRBV28
d_gene: TRBD1
j_gene: TRBJ2-7
abundance: many
CDR3nt: TGTGCCAGCAGTGCCGGGACAGATTCCTACGAGCAGTACTTC
CDR3aa: CASSAGTDSYEQYF

v_gene: TRBV18
d_gene: .
j_gene: TRBJ2-7
abundance: few
CDR3nt: TGTGCCAGCTCACCGGGGCAGGGTAGGGCCTACGAGCAGTACTTC
CDR3aa: CASSPGQGRAYEQYF

v_gene: TRBV30
d_gene: .
j_gene: TRBJ1-6
abundance: many
CDR3nt: TGTGCCTGGAGTGTACGTGGGAGGAGCTCCTATAATTCACCCCTCCACTTT
CDR3aa: CAWSVRGRSSYNSPLHF

v_gene: TRBV27
d_gene: TRBD1
j_gene: TRBJ1-2
abundance: many
CDR3nt: TGTGCCAGCAGTTCCGGGACAGCCTACTATGGCTACACCTTC
CDR3aa: CASSSGTAYYGYTF

v_gene: TRBV19
d_gene: TRBD1
j_gene: TRBJ1-5
abundance: many
CDR3nt: TGTGCCAGTAGGAGGACAGGGCTTAATCAGCCCCAGCATTTT
CDR3aa: CASRRTGLNQPQHF

v_gene: TRBV28
d_gene: .
j_gene: TRBJ2-7
abundance: many
CDR3nt: TGTGTGGAGTGCTCCTACGAGCAGTACTTC
CDR3aa: CVECSYEQYF

v_gene: TRBV6-1
d_gene: TRBD2
j_gene: TRBJ2-1
abundance: .
CDR3nt: TGTGCCAGCAAGGGACTAGCGGGGCCCTCCAGAAACAATGAGCAGTTCTTC
CDR3aa: CASKGLAGPSRNNEQFF

v_gene: TRBV20-1
d_gene: .
j_gene: TRBJ2-7
abundance: many
CDR3nt: TGCAGTGCTATGGACACCCTAGGGTACTTC
CDR3aa: CSAMDTLGYF

v_gene: TRBV9
d_gene: .
j_gene: TRBJ1-1
abundance: few
CDR3nt: TGTGCCAGCAGCGCGCGGTCGGGCGATGAAGCTTTCTTT
CDR3aa: CASSARSGDEAFF

v_gene: TRBV5-4
d_gene: .
j_gene: TRBJ2-1
abundance: many
CDR3nt: TGTGCCAGCAGCTTGTCAAGGGTCCCTTACAATGAGCAGTTCTTC
CDR3aa: CASSLSRVPYNEQFF

v_gene: TRBV3-1
d_gene: TRBD1
j_gene: TRBJ2-7
abundance: many
CDR3nt: TGTGCCAGCAGCCGAGGACAGGGGCAATACGAGCAGTACTTC
CDR3aa: CASSRGQGQYEQYF

v_gene: TRBV7-2
d_gene: .
j_gene: TRBJ1-3
abundance: few
CDR3nt: TGTGCCAGCAGCGCAACAAACTCTGGAAACACCATATATTTT
CDR3aa: CASSATNSGNTIYF

v_gene: TRBV18
d_gene: .
j_gene: TRBJ2-2
abundance: few
CDR3nt: TGTGCCAGCTCACCATGGGGAGCGGGTGCCGACACCGGGGAGCTGTTTTTT
CDR3aa: CASSPWGAGADTGELFF

v_gene: TRBV28
d_gene: TRBD1
j_gene: TRBJ1-2
abundance: .
CDR3nt: TGTGCCAGCAGTACAGGGGGCAACTATGGCTACACCTTC
CDR3aa: CASSTGGNYGYTF

v_gene: TRBV29-1
d_gene: .
j_gene: TRBJ2-7
abundance: many
CDR3nt: TGCAGCGTTCTTGGCAGGGCCACCTACGAGCAGTACTTC
CDR3aa: CSVLGRATYEQYF

v_gene: TRBV4-1
d_gene: TRBD1
j_gene: TRBJ2-2
abundance: .
CDR3nt: TGCGCCAGCAGCCAAGCCCCGGACAGGCCCGGGGAGCTGTTTTTT
CDR3aa: CASSQAPDRPGELFF

v_gene: TRBV13
d_gene: .
j_gene: TRBJ2-3
abundance: many
CDR3nt: TGTGCCTCCCAGGGGAGCAGCTCTAGCACAGATACGCAGTATTTT
CDR3aa: CASQGSSSSTDTQYF

v_gene: TRBV20-1
d_gene: .
j_gene: TRBJ2-7
abundance: many
CDR3nt: TGCAGCCCTGGGGGAACCGAGCAGTACTTC
CDR3aa: CSPGGTEQYF

v_gene: TRBV2
d_gene: .
j_gene: TRBJ1-3
abundance: many
CDR3nt: TGTGCCAGCAATGGGGGTTTTGCCTCTGGAAACACCATATATTTT
CDR3aa: CASNGGFASGNTIYF

v_gene: TRBV5-1
d_gene: TRBD1
j_gene: TRBJ1-2
abundance: few
CDR3nt: TGCGCCAGCAGCCGCTCAGGGACAGGGGGCGCGTCTAACTATGGCTACACCTTC
CDR3aa: CASSRSGTGGASNYGYTF

v_gene: TRBV9
d_gene: .
j_gene: TRBJ2-5
abundance: many
CDR3nt: TGTGCCAGCAGCGTAGATCAGCCACACACCCAAGAGACCCAGTACTTC
CDR3aa: CASSVDQPHTQETQYF

v_gene: TRBV3-1
d_gene: .
j_gene: TRBJ1-3
abundance: many
CDR3nt: TGTGCCAGCAGCCAAAAGAATTTTGGGTCGATATATTTT
CDR3aa: CASSQKNFGSIYF